Below, one T cell receptor beta chain is given with its context. Its antigen remains unknown. Separate from the roughly 710-subject first cohort, the roughly 120-subject validation cohort was the one that the donors belonged to. Some clones are missing from TCRdb's copy, which holds only in-frame ones; the method was immunoSEQ multiplex PCR. This table has 130,000 or so clones, nearly 90% appearing once. The data were taken from a study of cytomegalovirus exposure and HLA in healthy donors. The study, taken as a whole, reports: Some TCR beta chains (164 of them) were listed as cytomegalovirus-associated. Clusters of TCRs from the first cohort tended to co-occur in the approximately 130 validation repertoires (as a later analysis found).

The trim removed 2 bases at V and 6 bases at J, leaving 5 bases unmatched. Looked up from germline, CDR1 is SGHRS and CDR2 is YFSETQ. This CDR3 has 13 amino acids. Sequenced sample: PBMCs. This receptor was identified in a man aged 25-45 years in good health and CMV-seronegative. This rearrangement joins TRBV5-1 to TRBJ2-7; 7 bases line up with TRBD1. The CDR3 loop is CASSFDRAIEQYF. The DNA for the CDR3 is TGCGCCAGCAGCTTCGACAGGGCCATCGAGCAGTACTTC.